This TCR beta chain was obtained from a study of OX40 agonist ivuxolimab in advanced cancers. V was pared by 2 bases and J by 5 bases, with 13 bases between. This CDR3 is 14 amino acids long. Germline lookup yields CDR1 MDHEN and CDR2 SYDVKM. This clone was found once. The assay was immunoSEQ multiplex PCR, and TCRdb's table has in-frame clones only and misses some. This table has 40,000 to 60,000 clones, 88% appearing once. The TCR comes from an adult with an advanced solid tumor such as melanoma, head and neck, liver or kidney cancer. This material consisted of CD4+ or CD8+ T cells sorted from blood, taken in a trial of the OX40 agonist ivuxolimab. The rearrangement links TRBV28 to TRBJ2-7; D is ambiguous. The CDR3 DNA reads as TGTGCCAGCAGTTTACCTAACCGGCGTGACGAGCAGTACTTC. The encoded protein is CASSLPNRRDEQYF.